The 27 T cell receptor beta chains below were found in one sample sequenced in a study of CD8+CD57+ T cells in acquired aplastic anemia (dated by TCRdb to the late 2010s). TCRdb names Illumina HiSeq 2000 as the instrument used. Genomic DNA was used as template for profiling of TCR beta VDJ combinations and CDR3 sequences. The public reads were reprocessed in TCRdb via fastp at Q25 and MiXCR, keeping in-frame beta chains. Every entry covers one CDR3 protein and lists the most common genes and DNA from its rows. The sample has roughly 170,000 distinct CDR3 sequences on record, 45% to 60% of them singletons. Over 10% of the sample is held by the ten biggest clonotypes. The patients picked for sequencing were ones in whom flow cytometry had shown an expansion of CD8+CD57+ cells. Sequencing was carried out using sorted CD4+, CD8+, or CD8+CD57+ T cells (not recorded which) from PBMCs. These receptors were taken from a human donor with aplastic anemia.

This clonotype has only a few counts. The rearrangement joins TRBV2 to TRBJ2-7, with 7 bases matching TRBD2. The V gene end was trimmed by 0 bases and the J gene end by 3 bases; junction bases not matched to a gene: 2. CDR3 length: 14 amino acids. Germline CDR1 is SNHLY and CDR2 is FYNNEI. The CDR3 DNA reads as TGTGCCAGCAGTGAAGCGGGGGGGGGCTACGAGCAGTACTTC. Translating gives CASSEAGGGYEQYF.

This clonotype was found many times. The V and J genes are TRBV20-1 and TRBJ2-1; TRBD2 agrees at 9 bases. The CDR3 consists of 14 residues. Germline CDR1 reads DFQATT; CDR2 reads SNEGSKA (reference sequence). Trimming cost V 4 bases and J 7 bases; bases outside gene matches: 8. CDR3 residues: CSAKFAGGRNEQFF. CDR3 bases: TGCAGTGCTAAGTTTGCGGGGGGGCGTAATGAGCAGTTCTTC.

This clonotype was observed many times. V is TRBV20-1 and J is TRBJ2-7, with 15 bases that match TRBD2. This CDR3 contains 17 residues. Unmatched junction bases numbered 13, after V lost 5 bases and J lost 5 bases. In germline, CDR1 is DFQATT, CDR2 SNEGSKA (reference sequence). CDR3: CSAPQGLAGGQGHEQYF. In DNA, the CDR3 is TGCAGTGCTCCCCAGGGACTAGCGGGGGGACAGGGCCACGAGCAGTACTTC.

The rearrangement links TRBV20-1 to TRBJ2-7; 12 bases align to TRBD1. The CDR3 totals 14 residues. Germline V lookup: CDR1 DFQATT, CDR2 SNEGSKA (reference sequence). V lost 3 bases to trimming and J lost 0 bases; unmatched junction nucleotides: 0. The DNA for the CDR3 is TGCAGTGCTAGGGGACAGGGGGCCTCCTACGAGCAGTACTTC. This sequence encodes CSARGQGASYEQYF.

This clonotype was found once. The genes are TRBV9 and TRBJ2-3; the D is unclear. The CDR3 length is 15 residues. Germline assignment: CDR1 SGDLS and CDR2 YYNGEE. Trimming pared 0 bases from V and 0 bases from J, leaving 8 bases between. The CDR3 DNA reads as TGTGCCAGCAGCGTAGAAAGCTCGAGCACAGATACGCAGTATTTT. This encodes CASSVESSSTDTQYF.

The chain links TRBV5-1 to TRBJ2-7; 10 nucleotides align to TRBD1. CDR1 and CDR2 from the germline V gene are SGHRS and YFSETQ. The CDR3 totals 16 residues. The J segment lost 6 bases and the V segment lost 3 bases, leaving 12 bases of the junction unmatched. The CDR3 sequence: CASSWRGTGVRGEQYF. The DNA for the CDR3 is TGCGCCAGCAGCTGGAGAGGGACAGGGGTTAGAGGCGAGCAGTACTTC.

This sequence joins TRBV5-1 and TRBJ2-3; 12 bases agree with TRBD1. Germline CDR1 and CDR2: SGHRS and YFSETQ. J gave up 3 bases and V 1 base, and 6 bases lay outside the gene matches. The CDR3 sequence is 17 residues long. CDR3 residues: CASSLMGQGARTDTQYF. CDR3 in DNA: TGCGCCAGCAGCTTGATGGGACAGGGGGCGAGGACAGATACGCAGTATTTT.

V is TRBV10-3 and J is TRBJ1-6; TRBD1 might be the D (5 bases). CDR3 length: 15 residues. Trimming shortened V by 3 bases and J by 11 bases, and 17 bases separated the two germline ends. Germline V lookup: CDR1 ENHRY, CDR2 SYGVKD. CDR3 DNA: TGTGCCATCAGTGAAGTTGGTCAGGGAAGACCACCCCTCCACTTT. Translated: CAISEVGQGRPPLHF.

The chain carries TRBV24-1 and TRBJ2-2; no definite D call. In germline, CDR1 is KGHDR, CDR2 SFDVKD. This CDR3 spans 15 amino acids. The ends were cut back, 7 bases at V and 4 bases at J, with 15 bases in the middle. The CDR3 DNA is TGTGCCACCAGCCAAGCAGCAGAGCGCACCGGGGAGCTGTTTTTT. Protein sequence: CATSQAAERTGELFF.

The chain employs TRBV2 and TRBJ2-7; TRBD1 aligns across 8 bases. CDR1 is SNHLY, CDR2 FYNNEI, per germline. V gave up 5 bases and J gave up 4 bases; unmatched junction bases: 10. The CDR3 sequence is 15 residues long. DNA of the CDR3: TGTGCCAGCAGTCGACAGAGGACAGGGTCGTACGAGCAGTACTTC. It codes for CASSRQRTGSYEQYF.

V usage is TRBV18 and J usage is TRBJ2-6, with D perhaps TRBD1 or TRBD2 (5 bases each). Trimming took off 3 bases at V and 0 bases at J, with 15 bases between the two ends. Germline lookup yields CDR1 KGHSH and CDR2 LQKENI. The CDR3 runs to 18 residues. The CDR3 is CASSPRSARGSGANVLTF. CDR3 coding DNA: TGTGCCAGCTCACCTCGGAGTGCGAGGGGCTCTGGGGCCAACGTCCTGACTTTC.

V and J are TRBV27 and TRBJ2-1; TRBD1 might be the D (6 bases). CDR3 length: 16 residues. CDR1 is MNHEY and CDR2 is SMNVEV in the germline V gene (reference sequence). The ends were cut back, 6 bases at V and 7 bases at J, with 22 bases in the middle. The CDR3 region is CASSLFWASQGNEQFF. The CDR3 bases are TGTGCCAGCAGCCTTTTTTGGGCGAGTCAGGGGAATGAGCAGTTCTTC.

This clonotype showed up many times. The rearrangement uses TRBV7-9 and TRBJ1-1; TRBD1 aligns across 7 bases. This CDR3 comprises 14 residues. The trim removed 1 base at V and 5 bases at J, leaving 4 bases unmatched. Germline V CDR1 and CDR2: SEHNR, FQNEAQ (reference sequence). CDR3 protein: CASSLDYRGTEAFF. CDR3 DNA sequence: TGTGCCAGCAGCTTAGATTACAGGGGAACTGAAGCTTTCTTT.

Worth noting for this clonotype: This could be a read error, since a much larger clone is one nucleotide away. This CDR3 is missing its conserved last phenylalanine or tryptophan, likely due to a read error. The V gene is TRBV9, the J gene TRBJ1-1; D possibly corresponds to TRBD1 (6 bases). Trimming stripped 5 bases from V and 2 bases from J, with 13 bases between. Germline CDR1 and CDR2: SGDLS and YYNGEE. The CDR3 totals 14 residues. Written as DNA, the CDR3 is TGTGCCAGCAGAGGGGGAGGGCGTAACACTGAAGCTTTCTCT. Translated: CASRGGGRNTEAFS.

The gene calls are TRBV20-1 and TRBJ2-7, with 11 bases aligning to TRBD1. The last part of the DNA fits TRBJ2-1 better; the J call may be wrong. This CDR3 has 13 amino acids. Germline loops: CDR1 DFQATT, CDR2 SNEGSKA (reference sequence). The CDR3 nucleotides are TGCAGTGCTAGCGGGACAGGGGGGGATGAGCAGTTCTTC. It specifies CSASGTGGDEQFF.

This clonotype was counted a few times. V and J are TRBV20-1 and TRBJ1-2; no clear D. Between the trimmed V and J ends, which lost 2 bases and 4 bases, there was a span of 14 bases. Germline V gene sequence: CDR1 DFQATT, CDR2 SNEGSKA (reference sequence). There are 14 residues in the CDR3. CDR3 coding DNA: TGCAGTGCTAGATCGACAAAGGGCGTCTATGGCTACACCTTC. It yields the protein CSARSTKGVYGYTF.

Only a few counts were recorded for this clonotype. The chain links TRBV3-1 to TRBJ1-5; D remains unclear. Germline V gene lookup returns CDR1 LGHDT and CDR2 YNNKEL (reference sequence). Trimming left V 1 base short and J 2 bases short, with 9 bases between. The CDR3 covers 15 residues. CDR3 sequence reads: CASSQGSDGNQPQHF. Here the CDR3 DNA reads TGTGCCAGCAGCCAAGGTAGTGACGGCAATCAGCCCCAGCATTTT. The full variable domain, its missing parts supplied by reference TRBV3-1 and TRBJ1-5, is DTAVSQTPKYLVTQMGNDKSIKCEQNLGHDTMYWYKQDSKKFLKIMFSYNNKELIINETVPNRFSPKSPDKAHLNLHINSLELGDSAVYFCASSQGSDGNQPQHFGDGTRLSIL.

This clonotype has only a few counts. The V call is TRBV7-3, the J call TRBJ2-7, with 10 positions matching TRBD2. After removal of 5 bases from V and 3 bases from J, the junction contained 7 bases not matched to a gene. CDR1 is SGHTA, CDR2 FQGTGA, per germline. The CDR3 runs 15 residues. DNA for the CDR3: TGTGCCAGCAGCCCCACCGGGACTAGCGACTACGAGCAGTACTTC. Amino acids: CASSPTGTSDYEQYF.

This chain links TRBV7-6 with TRBJ2-5; D unclear. The germline CDR1 and CDR2 sequences are SGHVS and FNYEAQ. V was trimmed by 5 bases and J by 5 bases, leaving 12 bases between them. The CDR3 loop spans 13 amino acids. The CDR3, as DNA: TGTGCCAGCAGCCCCGGGCGTATGGAGACCCAGTACTTC. It codes for CASSPGRMETQYF.

This clonotype was counted only a few times. The gene calls are TRBV6-1 and TRBJ1-3; possibly TRBD1 for D (6 bases). This CDR3 is built from 14 residues. The V end was cut by 6 bases, the J end by 0 bases, with 9 bases between. Per the germline V gene, CDR1 is MNHNS and CDR2 is SASEGT. CDR3 in DNA: TGTGCCAGCAGCGGGGGACACTCTGGAAACACCATATATTTT. Protein: CASSGGHSGNTIYF.

This clonotype was observed many times. The chain is built from TRBV5-1 and TRBJ2-2; D is possibly TRBD2 (6 bases). Trimming left V 7 bases short and J 0 bases short, with 10 bases between. Germline V gene sequence: CDR1 SGHRS, CDR2 YFSETQ. The CDR3 extends over 14 amino acids. Written as DNA, the CDR3 is TGCGCCAGCGGCAGGGACTCGAACACCGGGGAGCTGTTTTTT. Its translation: CASGRDSNTGELFF.

Concerning this clonotype: Just one base apart from a much larger clone, this may be a read error. V gene TRBV5-1 combines with J gene TRBJ2-3; D might be TRBD1 (6 bases). Germline V gene sequence: CDR1 SGHRS, CDR2 YFSETQ. The CDR3 loop spans 15 amino acids. The chain's CDR3 is CASSLEGRGSDTHYF. DNA of the CDR3: TGCGCCAGCAGCTTGGAGGGCAGGGGCTCAGATACGCACTATTTT.

This clonotype was recorded at least ten times. J is TRBJ2-5 and V is TRBV4-2; D uncertain. Trimming removed 0 bases from V and 7 bases from J, with 6 bases in between. Per the germline V gene, CDR1 is LGHNA and CDR2 is YNFKEQ. The CDR3 runs 12 residues. The CDR3, as DNA: TGTGCCAGCAGCCAAGATCTTTGGACCCAGTACTTC. Protein sequence: CASSQDLWTQYF.

This clonotype was recorded at least ten times. This sequence joins TRBV6-1 and TRBJ2-7, with D possibly being TRBD1 (6 bases). The CDR3 has 14 amino acids. CDR1 and CDR2 (germline): MNHNS, SASEGT. Trimming shortened V by 5 bases and J by 6 bases, and 17 bases separated the two germline ends. The CDR3 DNA follows: TGTGCCAGCAGTCCTAAAAACAGGGTGGCCGAGCAGTACTTC. Translation: CASSPKNRVAEQYF.

The chain joins TRBV5-4 to TRBJ2-3; 7 positions match TRBD2. The germline CDR1 and CDR2 sequences are SGHNT and YYREEE (reference sequence). The CDR3 loop spans 16 amino acids. The junction had 4 bases not matched to a gene; V was cut back by 0 bases and J by 0 bases. The CDR3 DNA sequence: TGTGCCAGCAGCTTGGCCGGTAGCGGGAGCACAGATACGCAGTATTTT. This encodes CASSLAGSGSTDTQYF.

In the case of this clonotype: A single base separates this from a much larger clone, so it may be a read error. The J gene is TRBJ2-4, the V gene TRBV20-1, with D perhaps TRBD1 or TRBD2 (5 bases each). The CDR3 spans 13 residues. Germline-derived CDR1 and CDR2 are DFQATT and SNEGSKA (reference sequence). The CDR3 region is CSASQGAKDIQYF. As DNA, the CDR3 is TGCAGTGCTAGCCAGGGAGCCAAAGACATTCAGTACTTC.

Comments on this clonotype: With a much larger clone just one base away, this may be a read error. V usage is TRBV19 and J usage is TRBJ2-1, with D maybe TRBD1 (6 bases). CDR3 length: 16 residues. CDR1 is LNHDA, CDR2 SQIVND, per germline (reference sequence). In DNA form, the CDR3 reads TGTGCCAGTAGTAAACCCGAGCAGGGGTCCTACAATGAGCAGCTCTTC. This sequence encodes CASSKPEQGSYNEQLF.